Listed below are T cell receptor beta chains from one sample, sequenced in a study of glioma-infiltrating T cells. TCRdb analysed the multiplex PCR reads with MiXCR anew, one entry per CDR3 protein. This repertoire shows around 130,000 distinct CDR3 sequences, about 25% found once; its top ten account for roughly 29%. Sequencing was performed on glioma tissue, nonneoplastic brain tissue, or PBMCs (not recorded which). These receptors all stem from a human donor with low-grade glioma or glioblastoma, undergoing nonglioma brain surgery, or in good health (not recorded which). CDR3s include the opening cysteine and the closing phenylalanine or tryptophan. The D gene is left open where the match is weak. Some rows mark clone size as missing; the rest say once, few, many or name a class of expanded clone.

>.|TRBV4-1|TRBJ2-1|TRBD2
TGCGCCAGCAGCCAACCCGGACTAGCGGGGGACAATGAGCAGTTCTTC
CASSQPGLAGDNEQFF
>.|TRBV28|TRBJ2-2|.
TGTGTTAGTTTTACCTGGCCAGGCACCGGGGAGCTGTTTTTT
CVSFTWPGTGELFF
>few|TRBV6-1|TRBJ1-3|TRBD1
TGTGCCGGCAGACCCCCCCCAGGGGGCTATGGAAACACCATATATTTT
CAGRPPPGGYGNTIYF
>many|TRBV5-4|TRBJ1-1|TRBD1
TGTGCCAGCAGCTTGTCAGGGGGGAGTAGGACTGAAGCTTTCTTT
CASSLSGGSRTEAFF
>many|TRBV7-3|TRBJ2-5|.
TGTGCCAGCAGCGCCACGTACCAAGAGACCCAGTACTTC
CASSATYQETQYF
>.|TRBV18|TRBJ1-1|.
TGTGCCAGCTCACCACTAGTGGGGAACACTGAAGCTTTCTTT
CASSPLVGNTEAFF
>few|TRBV19|TRBJ1-5|.
TGTGCCAGTAGTATTCGGTCGGATGGTCAGCCCCAGCATTTT
CASSIRSDGQPQHF
>.|TRBV6-5|TRBJ2-3|.
TGTGTTAGCAGTTACTCAGGGGGGGGTTTCGATACGCAGTATTTT
CVSSYSGGGFDTQYF
>few|TRBV5-4|TRBJ2-4|TRBD1
TGTGCCAGCAGCTCAACAGGGGCTGGTGGCAAAAACATTCAGTACTTC
CASSSTGAGGKNIQYF
>few|TRBV27|TRBJ2-2|TRBD2
TGTGCCAGCCGGGGGGGGATGACCACCGGGGAGCTGTTTTTT
CASRGGMTTGELFF
>few|TRBV6-1|TRBJ1-2|TRBD1
TGTGCCAGCAGCCCCGGTCGAACAGGGGGCGCGAAGGGCTACACCTTC
CASSPGRTGGAKGYTF
>many|TRBV6-1|TRBJ1-5|.
TGTGCCAGCAGGCTTCTAGGACAGCCATATAGCAATCAGCCCCAGCATTTT
CASRLLGQPYSNQPQHF
>many|TRBV27|TRBJ1-1|.
TGTGCCAGCAAGGGGGTCTCCACTGAAGCTTTCTTT
CASKGVSTEAFF
>many|TRBV6-2/TRBV6-3|TRBJ2-1|TRBD2
TGTGCCAGCAGTTACTCTCCTCCGGGACTAGCGGGGGGACCAATAGTAAACAATGAGCAGTTCTTC
CASSYSPPGLAGGPIVNNEQFF
>.|TRBV24-1|TRBJ2-1|.
TGTGCCACCAGTGATCCTGGAGGCAGGGGGGGCTCCTACAATGAGCAGTTCTTC
CATSDPGGRGGSYNEQFF
>many|TRBV25-1|TRBJ2-5|.
TGTGCCAGCAGTGAATCGATGGGGGAGACCCAGTACTTC
CASSESMGETQYF
>.|TRBV6-1|TRBJ2-5|TRBD2
TGTGCCAGCAGCCCAATGCTAGCGGGGGGAAAGACCCAGTACTTC
CASSPMLAGGKTQYF
>many|TRBV20-1|TRBJ2-1|TRBD2
TGCAGTGCTAATGCGGGGGGTCAGTTCTTC
CSANAGGQFF
>.|TRBV29-1|TRBJ1-5|.
TGCAGCGTTGAACCGGGGGCCAATCAGCCCCAGCATTTT
CSVEPGANQPQHF
>.|TRBV12-3/TRBV12-4|TRBJ2-2|.
TGTGCCAGCAGTTTACCGGGCGGTGGCGGGGAGCTGTTTTTT
CASSLPGGGGELFF
>.|TRBV25-1|TRBJ2-5|.
TGTGCCAGCGGTGAATGGGGGGGGGCCGGAGAGACCCAGTACTTC
CASGEWGGAGETQYF
>once|TRBV19|TRBJ1-5|.
TGTGCCAGTAGGACCGGGACGGTTAGCAATCAGCCCCAGCATTTT
CASRTGTVSNQPQHF
>many|TRBV20-1|TRBJ1-5|.
TGCAGTGCTAGAGGGGAAAGCAATCAGCCCCAGCATTTT
CSARGESNQPQHF
>.|TRBV3-1|TRBJ2-4|.
TGTGCCAGCAACCCTCAGAGGGCCAAAAACATTCAGTACTTC
CASNPQRAKNIQYF
>.|TRBV12-3/TRBV12-4|TRBJ2-1|TRBD2
TGTGCCAGCAGTTTCCGCCCGGGAGAGCGGGGGGGAGATGAGCAGTTCTTC
CASSFRPGERGGDEQFF
>.|TRBV7-9|TRBJ2-1|TRBD2
TGTGCCAGCAGCTCGGGACTAGCGGTCTACAATGAGCAGTTCTTC
CASSSGLAVYNEQFF
>few|TRBV4-1|TRBJ1-6|.
TGCGCCAGCAGCCCGACTCCCTACCGCTCCATCAATTCACCCCTCCACTTT
CASSPTPYRSINSPLHF
>.|TRBV14|TRBJ2-4|TRBD2
TGTGCCAGCAGCCAAGATTTCGGGGCTAGCGGGGGATGGGCCAAAAACATTCAGTACTTC
CASSQDFGASGGWAKNIQYF
>many|TRBV7-8|TRBJ1-5|.
TGTGCCAGCAGCTTTGACGGAAGAAAGGGTCAGCCCCAGCATTTT
CASSFDGRKGQPQHF
>many|TRBV6-1|TRBJ2-3|.
TGTGCCAGCAGTGAACAGGGATCCACAGATACGCAGTATTTT
CASSEQGSTDTQYF
>few|TRBV5-1|TRBJ2-5|.
TGCGCCAGCACCCGGGCGGAAGAGACCCAGTACTTC
CASTRAEETQYF